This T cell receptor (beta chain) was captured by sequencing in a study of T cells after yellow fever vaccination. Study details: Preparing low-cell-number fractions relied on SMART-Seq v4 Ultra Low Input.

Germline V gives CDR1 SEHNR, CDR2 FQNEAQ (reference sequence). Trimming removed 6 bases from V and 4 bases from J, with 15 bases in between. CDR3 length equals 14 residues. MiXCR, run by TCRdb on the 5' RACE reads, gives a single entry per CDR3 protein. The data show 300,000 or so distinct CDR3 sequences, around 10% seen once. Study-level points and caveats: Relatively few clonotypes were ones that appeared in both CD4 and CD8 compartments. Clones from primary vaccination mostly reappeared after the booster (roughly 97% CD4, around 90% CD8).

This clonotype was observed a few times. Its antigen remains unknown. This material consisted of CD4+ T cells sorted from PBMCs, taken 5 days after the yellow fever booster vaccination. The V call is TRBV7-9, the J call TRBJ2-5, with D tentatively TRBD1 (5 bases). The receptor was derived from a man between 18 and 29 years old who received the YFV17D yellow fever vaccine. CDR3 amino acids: CASSSRDIGETQYF. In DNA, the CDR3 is TGTGCCAGCAGTTCCAGGGATATTGGAGAGACCCAGTACTTC.